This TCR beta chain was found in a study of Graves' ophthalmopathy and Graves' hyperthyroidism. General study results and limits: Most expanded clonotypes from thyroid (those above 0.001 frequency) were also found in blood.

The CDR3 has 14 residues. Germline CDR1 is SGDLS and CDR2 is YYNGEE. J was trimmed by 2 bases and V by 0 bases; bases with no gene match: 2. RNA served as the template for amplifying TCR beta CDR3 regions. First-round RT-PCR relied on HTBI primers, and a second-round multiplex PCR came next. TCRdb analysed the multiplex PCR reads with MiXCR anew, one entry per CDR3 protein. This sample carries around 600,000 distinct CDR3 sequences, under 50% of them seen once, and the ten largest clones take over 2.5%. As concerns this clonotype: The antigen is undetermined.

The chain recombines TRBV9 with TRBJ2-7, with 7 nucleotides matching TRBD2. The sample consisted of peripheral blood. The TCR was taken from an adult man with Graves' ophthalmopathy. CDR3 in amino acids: CASSVASGPYEQYF. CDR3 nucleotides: TGTGCCAGCAGCGTAGCTAGCGGTCCCTACGAGCAGTACTTC.